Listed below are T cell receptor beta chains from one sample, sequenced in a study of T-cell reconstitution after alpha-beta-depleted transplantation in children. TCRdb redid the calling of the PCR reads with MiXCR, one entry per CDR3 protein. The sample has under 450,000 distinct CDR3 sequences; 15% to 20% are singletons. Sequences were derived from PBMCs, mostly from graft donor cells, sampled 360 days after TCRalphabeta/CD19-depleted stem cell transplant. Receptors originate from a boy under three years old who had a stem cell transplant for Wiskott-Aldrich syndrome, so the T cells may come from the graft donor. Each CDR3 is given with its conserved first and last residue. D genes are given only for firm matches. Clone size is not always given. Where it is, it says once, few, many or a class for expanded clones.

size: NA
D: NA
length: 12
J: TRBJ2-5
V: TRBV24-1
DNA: TGTGCCACCAGTGATGAACAAGAGACCCAGTACTTC
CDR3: CATSDEQETQYF

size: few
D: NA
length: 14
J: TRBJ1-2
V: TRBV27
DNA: TGTGCCAGCAGGTCTGGGGGGAATAACTATGGCTACACCTTC
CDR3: CASRSGGNNYGYTF

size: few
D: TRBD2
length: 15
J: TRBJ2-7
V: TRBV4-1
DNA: TGCGCCAGCAGCCTAAGCCTAGCGGGACGTTACGAGCAGTACTTC
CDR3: CASSLSLAGRYEQYF

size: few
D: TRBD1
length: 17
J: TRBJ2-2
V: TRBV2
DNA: TGTGCCAGCACCCAAAGGGGGACAGGGGCGAACACCGGGGAGCTGTTTTTT
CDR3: CASTQRGTGANTGELFF

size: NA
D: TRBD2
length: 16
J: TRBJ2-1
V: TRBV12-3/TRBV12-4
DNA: TGTGCCAGCAGTTTTAGCGGGAGGGCCTTAAATAATGAGCAGTTCTTC
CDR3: CASSFSGRALNNEQFF

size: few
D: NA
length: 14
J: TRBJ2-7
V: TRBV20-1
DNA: TGCAGTGCTAGAGACTGGGACCCGGGGGACGAGCAGTACTTC
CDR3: CSARDWDPGDEQYF

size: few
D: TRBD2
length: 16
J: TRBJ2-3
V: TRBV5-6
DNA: TGTGCCAGCAGCCCATTAGCGGGAGGGCCGACAGATACGCAGTATTTT
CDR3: CASSPLAGGPTDTQYF

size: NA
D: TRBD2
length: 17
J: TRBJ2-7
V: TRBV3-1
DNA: TGTGCCAGCAGCCAAGATTCGAGACTAGCGGGAGACTACGAGCAGTACTTC
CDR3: CASSQDSRLAGDYEQYF

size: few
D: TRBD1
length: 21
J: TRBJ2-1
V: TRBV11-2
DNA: TGTGCCAGCAGACGGATTCACAGGGGGCCCTGGACCCGGGAAGATTACAATGAGCAGTTCTTC
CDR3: CASRRIHRGPWTREDYNEQFF

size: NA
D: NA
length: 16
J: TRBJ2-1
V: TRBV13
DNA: TGTGCCAGCAGCTCAAGACAGACCCTCTCCTACAATGAGCAGTTCTTC
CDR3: CASSSRQTLSYNEQFF

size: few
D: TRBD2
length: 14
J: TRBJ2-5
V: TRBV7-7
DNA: TGTGCCAGCAGCTCGACTAGCGACAGGGAGACCCAGTACTTC
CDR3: CASSSTSDRETQYF